The rows below give T cell receptor beta chains drawn from one sample of a study of cytomegalovirus exposure and HLA in healthy donors. Sequencing used immunoSEQ multiplex PCR; TCRdb keeps in-frame clones, though not all of them. The top ten clones hold about 9% of a sample with more than 100,000 clones, roughly 65% of them seen once. Sequenced sample: PBMCs. These receptors were collected from a man aged 40-55 years in good health and CMV-seropositive. The CDR3 runs from the conserved cysteine through the conserved F or W. The D gene is left open where the match is weak. Not every row has a clone size; where given, it reads once, few, many or a size class.

>TRBJ1-5|TRBV6-1|19|TRBD1|.
TGTGCCAGCAGTGGCAACCGGGACAGGGATTTCAATAGCAATCAGCCCCAGCATTTT
CASSGNRDRDFNSNQPQHF
>TRBJ1-1|TRBV6-5|16|TRBD1|.
TGTGCCAGCAGTTACTCCGGGACAGGGGAGAACACTGAAGCTTTCTTT
CASSYSGTGENTEAFF
>TRBJ1-5|TRBV4-1|16|.|few
TGCGCCAGCAGCCAAGTGCCAGGGTATAGCAATCAGCCCCAGCATTTT
CASSQVPGYSNQPQHF
>TRBJ1-4|TRBV6-1|13|TRBD1|.
TGTGCCAGCAGCGGGACAGAGAATGAAAAACTGTTTTTT
CASSGTENEKLFF
>TRBJ2-7|TRBV18|14|TRBD1|.
TGTGCCAGCTCGCCCGGGACAGGGAGCTACGAGCAGTACTTC
CASSPGTGSYEQYF
>TRBJ2-7|TRBV27|14|.|.
TGTGCCAGCAGTTTCCAGGTCGCCCGGGGGGAGCAGTACTTC
CASSFQVARGEQYF
>TRBJ1-5|TRBV5-8|14|.|few
TGTGCCAGCAGCTTGGGGCAGGGTGGTCAGCCCCAGCATTTT
CASSLGQGGQPQHF
>TRBJ2-1|TRBV30|15|.|once
TGTGCCTGGAGCACTAGCAGACTTTCGTACAATGAGCAGTTCTTC
CAWSTSRLSYNEQFF
>TRBJ2-1|TRBV10-3|13|.|.
TGTGCCATCAGTGAAATACTAACGGGTGAGCAGTTCTTC
CAISEILTGEQFF
>TRBJ1-1|TRBV19|15|TRBD1|few
TGTGCCAGTAGTATAGAGTCCAGGGGGCCCCGGAAAGCTTTCTTT
CASSIESRGPRKAFF
>TRBJ1-4|TRBV30|14|.|.
TGTGCCTGGACTCGTGGGGGGGCCGGAGAAAAACTGTTTTTT
CAWTRGGAGEKLFF
>TRBJ2-6|TRBV15|17|.|.
TGTGCCACCAGCAGAGATACACAGGGCTCTGGGGCCAACGTCCTGACTTTC
CATSRDTQGSGANVLTF
>TRBJ2-1|TRBV29-1|12|.|.
TGCAGCGCGGGACTGGCGGGCAATGAGCAGTTCTTC
CSAGLAGNEQFF
>TRBJ2-6|TRBV28|15|TRBD1|few
TGTGCCAGCAGACGGACAGGGGTTGGGGCCAACGTCCTGACTTTC
CASRRTGVGANVLTF
>TRBJ1-2|TRBV12-5|10|.|few
TGTGCTACCGGTCTCTATGGCTACACCTTC
CATGLYGYTF
>TRBJ1-1|TRBV27|13|.|.
TGTGCCAGCAGTTTATCTGCGGGGTGGGAAGCTTTCTTT
CASSLSAGWEAFF
>TRBJ2-7|TRBV14|14|.|few
TGTGCCAGCAGCCCTGACAAACTTGGATACGAGCAGTACTTC
CASSPDKLGYEQYF
>TRBJ2-5|TRBV2|14|.|.
TGTGCCAGCAGTGAAGGTTCAGACAGGGAGACCCAGTACTTC
CASSEGSDRETQYF
>TRBJ2-1|TRBV29-1|13|.|few
TGCAGCGTTCCCGGGAGTTCCTACAATGAGCAGTTCTTC
CSVPGSSYNEQFF
>TRBJ2-1|TRBV7-6|17|.|.
TGTGCCAGCAGCCTCCGGTTAGCGGACCGGCGGAGCAATGAGCAGTTCTTC
CASSLRLADRRSNEQFF
>TRBJ2-3|TRBV6-5|16|TRBD1|.
TGTGCCAGCAGTTACGCCACAGGGGAAGGTACAGATACGCAGTATTTT
CASSYATGEGTDTQYF
>TRBJ2-5|TRBV27|13|.|.
TGTGCCAGCAGGGAGGGCCGCTCAGAGACCCAGTACTTC
CASREGRSETQYF
>TRBJ2-1|TRBV11-2|15|.|.
TGTGCCAGCAGCTTAGGCTCGGGGTCCTACAATGAGCAGTTCTTC
CASSLGSGSYNEQFF
>TRBJ2-4|TRBV5-1|15|.|.
TGCGCCAGCAGCCTCCAGGGGCCCGCTAGGGACATTCAGTACTTC
CASSLQGPARDIQYF
>TRBJ2-7|TRBV18|11|.|.
TGTGCCAGCTCACCGGCAAACGAGCAGTACTTC
CASSPANEQYF
>TRBJ2-1|TRBV5-1|15|.|.
TGCGCCAGCAGCTTACGGCCGAGAGGTAACAATGAGCAGTTCTTC
CASSLRPRGNNEQFF
>TRBJ2-1|TRBV6-4|14|TRBD1|.
TGTGCCAGCAGTATCGACAGGGTCAACAATGAGCAGTTCTTC
CASSIDRVNNEQFF
>TRBJ2-7|TRBV9|17|TRBD2|.
TGTGCCAGCAGCGTAGGACTAGCGGGGGACGCGTACTACGAGCAGTACTTC
CASSVGLAGDAYYEQYF
>TRBJ1-2|TRBV6-1|13|TRBD1|few
TGTGCCAGCAGGGTCTACGACAGGGATGGCTACACCTTC
CASRVYDRDGYTF
>TRBJ1-2|TRBV9|11|.|.
TGTGCCAGCTCGACAGTTTATGGCTGCACCTTC
CASSTVYGCTF
>TRBJ1-1|TRBV9|10|.|few
TGTGCCAGGTCGGACACTGAAGCTTTCTTT
CARSDTEAFF
>TRBJ2-7|TRBV6-5|15|.|.
TGTGCCAGCAGTTACTCTTCAGGGGCGCTCTACGAGCAGTACTTC
CASSYSSGALYEQYF
>TRBJ1-5|TRBV2|16|TRBD1|.
TGTGCCAGCAGTGATGTAGGGACAGATAGCAATCAGCCCCAGCATTTT
CASSDVGTDSNQPQHF
>TRBJ2-2|TRBV5-6|14|.|.
TGTGCCAGCAGCCGAAGGTTAGCCACCGGGGAGCTGTTTTTT
CASSRRLATGELFF
>TRBJ2-2|TRBV4-2|15|.|.
TGTGCCAGCAGCCAAGGGCAGACAAACACCGGGGAGCTGTTTTTT
CASSQGQTNTGELFF
>TRBJ2-5|TRBV5-1|14|.|.
TGCGCCAGCAGACAGGGCTATCTACAAGAGACCCAGTACTTC
CASRQGYLQETQYF
>TRBJ2-3|TRBV7-9|16|.|medium-sized
TGTGCCAGCAGCTTAGATTTAGCCCACTTCACAGATACGCAGTATTTT
CASSLDLAHFTDTQYF
>TRBJ2-1|TRBV25-1|16|.|once
TGTGCCAGCAGTGAATACAGGGGGGCCCCCTACAATGAGCAGTTCTTC
CASSEYRGAPYNEQFF
>TRBJ2-2|TRBV5-4|15|.|once
TGTGCCAGCAGTCTTCTTGCTCCGGGTACCGGGGAGCTGTTTTTT
CASSLLAPGTGELFF
>TRBJ1-1|TRBV5-1|15|.|.
TGCGCCAGCAGCTTGGACGGGGGCGGGAGGACTGAAGCTTTCTTT
CASSLDGGGRTEAFF
>TRBJ2-7|TRBV10-3|14|TRBD1|.
TGTGCCATCAGCCCCGGGACAGGGAGGAACGAGCAGTACTTC
CAISPGTGRNEQYF
>TRBJ2-7|TRBV5-1|14|.|few
TGCGCCAGCAGCTTGTTATTGCAGGGGTACGAGCAGTACTTC
CASSLLLQGYEQYF
>TRBJ2-7|TRBV28|13|TRBD1|once
TGTGCCAGCAGCCCCGGACAGGCCGACGAGCAGTACTTC
CASSPGQADEQYF
>TRBJ2-1|TRBV5-1|18|TRBD2|.
TGCGCCAGCAGCTTGTATCGGTTAGCGGGAGTAACCTACAATGAGCAGTTCTTC
CASSLYRLAGVTYNEQFF
>TRBJ1-6|TRBV11-1|14|.|.
TGTGCCAGCAGCATCAGGGGTTTTAATTCACCCCTCCACTTT
CASSIRGFNSPLHF
>TRBJ2-3|TRBV7-2|16|TRBD2|.
TGTGCCAGCAGCTCCCGACTAGCGGGGGGCACAGATACGCAGTATTTT
CASSSRLAGGTDTQYF
>TRBJ2-5|TRBV4-1|13|.|.
TGCGCCAGCAGCCCTAGCTTACAAGAGACCCAGTACTTC
CASSPSLQETQYF
>TRBJ2-5|TRBV5-1|14|TRBD1|once
TGCGCCAGCAGCGACACAGGGGGCGGGGAGACCCAGTACTTC
CASSDTGGGETQYF
>TRBJ2-7|TRBV2|14|.|.
TGTGCCAGCAGTGAAAGTAACTACAACTACGAGCAGTACTTC
CASSESNYNYEQYF
>TRBJ1-1|TRBV7-3|14|TRBD1|few
TGTGCCAGCAAAATCGGACAGGGGTACACTGAAGCTTTCTTT
CASKIGQGYTEAFF
>TRBJ1-5|TRBV19|14|.|.
TGTGCCAGTAGTATCCCACAGATTTTCCGGCCCCAGCATTTT
CASSIPQIFRPQHF
>TRBJ1-1|TRBV28|14|TRBD1|few
TGTGCCAGCAGTTCCGATTACAGGGGCGCTGAAGCTTTCTTT
CASSSDYRGAEAFF
>TRBJ1-4|TRBV5-6|16|TRBD1|.
TGTGCCAGCAGCCGAGGACAGGGGGCTACTAATGAAAAACTGTTTTTT
CASSRGQGATNEKLFF
>TRBJ2-7|TRBV6-1|15|.|.
TGTGCCAGCACAAGGGGACAGCGGGTGTTGAACGAGCAGTACTTC
CASTRGQRVLNEQYF
>TRBJ2-1|TRBV7-8|16|.|.
TGTGCCAGCAGTCCTTTTAGCGGAGCGGCCTACAATGAGCAGTTCTTC
CASSPFSGAAYNEQFF
>TRBJ2-3|TRBV2|15|.|.
TGTGCCAGCAGTGAAGCGCGGGATCGGCGAGATACGCAGTATTTT
CASSEARDRRDTQYF
>TRBJ2-7|TRBV6-5|16|.|.
TGTGCCAGCAGTTACTCGAGAGGGCCGAGCTCCTACGAGCAGTACTTC
CASSYSRGPSSYEQYF